The 16 T cell receptor beta chains in this list originate from one sample, sequenced in a study of cytomegalovirus exposure and HLA in healthy donors. PCR employed 60 Vbeta and 13 Jbeta primers. The protocol was immunoSEQ multiplex PCR, while the TCRdb copy is restricted to in-frame clones and leaves out a portion. The sample gives 100,000 to 150,000 clones, about 74% of which show up once; around 5.5% is in the top ten. Sequences were obtained from PBMCs. The receptors originated from a woman between 50 and 59 years old in good health and CMV-seropositive.

This clone was detected a few times. The chain uses TRBV11-2 and TRBJ1-2, with 8 bases lining up with TRBD1. J was trimmed by 4 bases and V by 6 bases; bases with no gene match: 7. Germline V gene lookup returns CDR1 SGHAT and CDR2 FQNNGV. This CDR3 is 14 amino acids long. The CDR3 reads CASSRDRLGYGYTF. The CDR3 nucleotides are TGTGCCAGCAGTCGGGACAGGTTAGGCTATGGCTACACCTTC.

The CDR3 sequence: CGGGPVDEQFF. The DNA for the CDR3 is TGTGGGGGAGGGCCGGTAGATGAGCAGTTCTTC. The chain is built from TRBV21-1 and TRBJ2-1; the table gives TRBD2 as D, unverified against the DNA. TRBV21-1 is recorded as a pseudogene. The CDR3 is 11 amino acids.

This sequence joins TRBV9 and TRBJ2-2; a possible D gene is TRBD2 (6 bases). Germline V gene lookup returns CDR1 SGDLS and CDR2 YYNGEE. The ends were cut back, 4 bases at V and 6 bases at J, with 22 bases in the middle. The CDR3 runs to 17 residues. The CDR3 region is CASSRVLGPSVAGELFF. DNA for the CDR3: TGTGCCAGCAGCAGGGTATTGGGGCCTAGCGTCGCCGGGGAGCTGTTTTTT.

The V call is TRBV18, the J call TRBJ1-5; no definite D call. The CDR3 runs to 15 residues. Germline-derived CDR1 and CDR2 are KGHSH and LQKENI. The V gene lost 1 base and the J gene lost 0 bases, with 7 bases spanning the gap. The CDR3 bases are TGTGCCAGCTCACCACTGAGGGATAGCAATCAGCCCCAGCATTTT. As protein: CASSPLRDSNQPQHF.

The chain combines TRBV5-5 with TRBJ2-7; possibly TRBD1 for D (6 bases). CDR1 is SGHKS and CDR2 is YYEKEE in the germline V gene (reference sequence). Trimming shortened V by 6 bases and J by 1 base, and 14 bases separated the two germline ends. This CDR3 is built from 14 residues. This chain's CDR3 is CASTREQGSYEQYF. For the CDR3, the DNA is TGTGCCAGCACCCGGGAACAGGGATCCTACGAGCAGTACTTC.

V and J are TRBV7-9 and TRBJ2-5; 8 nucleotides align to TRBD1. V lost 6 bases, J lost 4 bases, and 10 bases stayed unmatched. Per the germline V gene, CDR1 is SEHNR and CDR2 is FQNEAQ (reference sequence). This CDR3 is 15 amino acids long. The CDR3 nucleotides read TGTGCCAGCAGTCCGACGACAGGGGCCCCAGAGACCCAGTACTTC. Its protein product is CASSPTTGAPETQYF.

CDR3 in amino acids: CASSQDPGNEQFF. The DNA of the CDR3 is TGCGCCAGCAGCCAAGATCCGGGGAATGAGCAGTTCTTC. The V and J genes are TRBV4-3 and TRBJ2-1; tentative D call: TRBD2 (5 bases). Germline V gene data show CDR1 as LGHNA and CDR2 as YSLEER. This CDR3 has 13 amino acids. The V and J ends lost 0 bases and 7 bases respectively, with 7 bases between them.

V is TRBV9 and J is TRBJ1-1, with 12 bases lining up with TRBD1. Germline values: CDR1 SGDLS, CDR2 YYNGEE. Losses at the gene ends were 1 base for V and 0 bases for J; bases not matched to a gene: 7. The CDR3 runs to 18 residues. The CDR3 protein is CASSVRGGTGGLNTEAFF. As DNA, the CDR3 is TGTGCCAGCAGCGTACGAGGCGGGACAGGGGGCTTGAACACTGAAGCTTTCTTT.

The chain links TRBV2 to TRBJ2-7; no clear D gene. The CDR3 is 12 amino acids. V was clipped by 6 bases and J by 3 bases, with 9 bases between them. CDR1 is SNHLY and CDR2 is FYNNEI in the germline V gene. CDR3 loop: CASSGDVYEQYF. In nucleotides, the CDR3 is TGTGCCAGCAGCGGAGATGTCTACGAGCAGTACTTC.

The chain links TRBV6-5 to TRBJ2-5, with D unresolved. The CDR3 has 14 amino acids. The germline CDR1 and CDR2 sequences are MNHEY and SVGAGI. The ends were cut back, 7 bases at V and 1 base at J, with 13 bases in the middle. CDR3 residues: CASTTWAPQETQYF. CDR3 in DNA: TGTGCCAGCACCACTTGGGCCCCCCAAGAGACCCAGTACTTC.

This chain connects TRBV19 to TRBJ2-7; no clear D gene. The V gene's germline CDR1 is LNHDA and CDR2 SQIVND (reference sequence). V lost 8 bases to trimming and J lost 6 bases, with 23 bases between them. The CDR3 is 15 residues long. CDR3 sequence (DNA): TGTGCCAGTTCGCCAACTGCAACCACTTCATTCGAGCAGTACTTC. It yields the protein CASSPTATTSFEQYF.

The chain recombines TRBV10-3 with TRBJ1-5, with D maybe TRBD1 (6 bases). Germline V gene data show CDR1 as ENHRY and CDR2 as SYGVKD. The V gene lost 2 bases and the J gene lost 5 bases, with 10 bases spanning the gap. This CDR3 has 14 amino acids. The CDR3: CAISETGRDQPQHF. The DNA for the CDR3 is TGTGCCATCAGTGAGACAGGGCGGGATCAGCCCCAGCATTTT.

This chain joins TRBV10-2 and TRBJ2-2; a weak D match, TRBD1 (5 bases). Trimming cost V 10 bases and J 1 base, with 10 bases left between them. In germline, CDR1 is WSHSY, CDR2 SAAADI. This CDR3 contains 13 residues. This CDR3 reads CATGRGNTGELFF. In DNA, the CDR3 is TGCGCCACAGGAAGGGGGAACACCGGGGAGCTGTTTTTT.

The sample holds a few counts of this clone. The genes are TRBV27 and TRBJ2-5, with 8 bases identical to TRBD2. The length of the CDR3 is 15 residues. Germline loops: CDR1 MNHEY, CDR2 SMNVEV (reference sequence). V lost 3 bases, J lost 2 bases, and 5 bases stayed unmatched. In nucleotides, the CDR3 is TGTGCCAGCAGTTTCGGCCCTAGCGGGCAAGAGACCCAGTACTTC. This sequence encodes CASSFGPSGQETQYF.

This sequence joins TRBV5-1 and TRBJ2-5; D gene uncertain. The CDR3 runs to 13 residues. Germline V lookup: CDR1 SGHRS, CDR2 YFSETQ. V dropped 1 base and J dropped 5 bases, with 9 bases sitting between them. The CDR3, as DNA: TGCGCCAGCAGCTTGAACGTCGGGGAGACCCAGTACTTC. This translates into CASSLNVGETQYF.

This clone was observed a few times. The rearrangement links TRBV5-1 to TRBJ2-2, with D possibly TRBD1 on 6 matching bases. With 2 bases removed from V and 4 bases from J, the gap between germline ends came to 21 bases. The CDR3 has 18 amino acids. In germline, CDR1 is SGHRS, CDR2 YFSETQ. The chain's CDR3 is CASSFTTGPTGGTGELFF. For the CDR3, the DNA is TGCGCCAGCAGCTTCACGACAGGCCCCACGGGTGGCACCGGGGAGCTGTTTTTT.